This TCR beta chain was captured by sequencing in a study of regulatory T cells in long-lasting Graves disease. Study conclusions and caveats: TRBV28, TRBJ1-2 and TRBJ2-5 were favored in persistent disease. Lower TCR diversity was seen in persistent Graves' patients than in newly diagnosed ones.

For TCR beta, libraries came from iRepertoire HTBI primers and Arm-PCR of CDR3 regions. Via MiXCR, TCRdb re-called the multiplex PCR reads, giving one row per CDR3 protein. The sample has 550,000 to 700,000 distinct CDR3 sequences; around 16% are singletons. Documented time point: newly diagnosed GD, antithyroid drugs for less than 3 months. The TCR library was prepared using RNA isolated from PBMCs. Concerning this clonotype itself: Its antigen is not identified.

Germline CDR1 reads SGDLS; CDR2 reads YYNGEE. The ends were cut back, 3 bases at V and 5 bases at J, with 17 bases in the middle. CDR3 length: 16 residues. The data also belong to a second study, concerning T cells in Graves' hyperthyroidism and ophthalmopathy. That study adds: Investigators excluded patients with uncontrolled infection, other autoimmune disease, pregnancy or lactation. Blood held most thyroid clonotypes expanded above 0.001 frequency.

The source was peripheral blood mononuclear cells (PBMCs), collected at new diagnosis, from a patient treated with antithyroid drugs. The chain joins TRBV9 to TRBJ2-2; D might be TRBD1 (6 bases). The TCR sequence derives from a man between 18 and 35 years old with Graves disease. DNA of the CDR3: TGTGCCAGCAGCGCGAGGGGGAGTATCGGAACCGGGGAGCTGTTTTTT. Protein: CASSARGSIGTGELFF.